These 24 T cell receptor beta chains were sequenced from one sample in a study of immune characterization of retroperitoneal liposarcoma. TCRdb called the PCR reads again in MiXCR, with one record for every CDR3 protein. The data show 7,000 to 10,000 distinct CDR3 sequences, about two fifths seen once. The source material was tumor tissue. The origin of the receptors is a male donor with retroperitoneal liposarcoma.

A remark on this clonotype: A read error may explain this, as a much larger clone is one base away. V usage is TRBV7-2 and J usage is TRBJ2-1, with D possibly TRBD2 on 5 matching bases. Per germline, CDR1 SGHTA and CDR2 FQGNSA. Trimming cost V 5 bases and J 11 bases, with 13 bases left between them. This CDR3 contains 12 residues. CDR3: CASSPTSYQQFF. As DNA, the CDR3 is TGTGCCAGCAGCCCTACTAGTTACCAGCAGTTCTTC.

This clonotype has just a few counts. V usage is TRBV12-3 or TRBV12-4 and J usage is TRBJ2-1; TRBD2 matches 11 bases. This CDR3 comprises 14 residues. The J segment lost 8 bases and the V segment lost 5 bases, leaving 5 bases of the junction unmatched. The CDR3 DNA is TGTGCCAGCAGTCACCTAGCGGGGGGATATGAGCAGTTCTTC. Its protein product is CASSHLAGGYEQFF.

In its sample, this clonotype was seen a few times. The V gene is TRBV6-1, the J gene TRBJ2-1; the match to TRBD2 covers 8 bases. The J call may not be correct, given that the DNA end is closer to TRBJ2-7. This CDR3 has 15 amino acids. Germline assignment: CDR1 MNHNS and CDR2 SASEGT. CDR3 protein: CASTLVWTSTYEQYF. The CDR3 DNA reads TGTGCCAGCACTCTTGTTTGGACTAGCACCTACGAGCAGTACTTC.

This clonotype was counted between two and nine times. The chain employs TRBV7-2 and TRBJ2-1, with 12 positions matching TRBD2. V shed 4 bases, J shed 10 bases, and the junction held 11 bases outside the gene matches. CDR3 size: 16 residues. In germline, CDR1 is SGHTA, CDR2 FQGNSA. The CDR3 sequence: CASSSGLAGPFYEQFF. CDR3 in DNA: TGTGCCAGCAGCTCCGGACTAGCGGGACCCTTCTACGAGCAGTTCTTC.

The CDR3 coding sequence is TGTGCCAGCAGTCTCACTCCTGGACTTAACTACGAGCAGTACTTC. It yields the protein CASSLTPGLNYEQYF. The chain employs TRBV27 and TRBJ2-3; possibly TRBD2 for D (5 bases). The J call is doubtful: the DNA matches TRBJ2-7 better. From germline, CDR1 is MNHEY and CDR2 SMNVEV (reference sequence). CDR3 length: 15 amino acids.

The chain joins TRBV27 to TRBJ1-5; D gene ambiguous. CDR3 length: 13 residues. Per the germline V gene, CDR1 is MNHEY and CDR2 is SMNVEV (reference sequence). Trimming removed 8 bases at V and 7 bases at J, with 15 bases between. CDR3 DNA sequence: TGTGCCAGCGGGTGGCCCGGGAGGCAGCCCCAGCATTTT. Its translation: CASGWPGRQPQHF.

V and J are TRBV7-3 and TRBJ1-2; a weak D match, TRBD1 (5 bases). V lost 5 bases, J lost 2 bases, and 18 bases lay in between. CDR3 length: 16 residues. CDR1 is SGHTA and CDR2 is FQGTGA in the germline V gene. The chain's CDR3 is CASSDPLGGTNYGYTF. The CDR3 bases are TGTGCCAGCAGCGATCCCCTTGGGGGTACCAACTATGGCTACACCTTC.

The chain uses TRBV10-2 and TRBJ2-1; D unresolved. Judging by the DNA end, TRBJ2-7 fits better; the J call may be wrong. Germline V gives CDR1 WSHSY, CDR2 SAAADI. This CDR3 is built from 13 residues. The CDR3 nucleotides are TGCGCCAGCAGTGCCACAGAAAATAGCGAGCAGTACTTC. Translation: CASSATENSEQYF.

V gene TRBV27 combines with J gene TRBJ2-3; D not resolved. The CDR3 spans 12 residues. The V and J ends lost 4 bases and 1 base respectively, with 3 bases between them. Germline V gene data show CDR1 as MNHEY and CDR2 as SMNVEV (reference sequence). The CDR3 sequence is CASSSRTDTQYF. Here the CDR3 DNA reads TGTGCCAGCAGTTCCCGCACAGATACGCAGTATTTT.

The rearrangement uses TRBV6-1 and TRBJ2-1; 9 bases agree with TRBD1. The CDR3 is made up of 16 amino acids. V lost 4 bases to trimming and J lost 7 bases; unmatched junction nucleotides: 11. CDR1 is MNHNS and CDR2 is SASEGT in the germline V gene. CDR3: CASSVPGDRDENEQFF. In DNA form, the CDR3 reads TGTGCCAGCAGTGTCCCGGGGGACAGGGATGAAAATGAGCAGTTCTTC.

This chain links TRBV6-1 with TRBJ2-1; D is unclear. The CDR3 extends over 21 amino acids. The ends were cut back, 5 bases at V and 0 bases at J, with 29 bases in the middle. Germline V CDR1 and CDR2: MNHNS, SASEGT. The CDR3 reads CASSYFGVREGRLSSYNEQFF. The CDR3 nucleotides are TGTGCCAGCAGTTATTTCGGCGTCAGAGAAGGACGTCTCAGCTCCTACAATGAGCAGTTCTTC.

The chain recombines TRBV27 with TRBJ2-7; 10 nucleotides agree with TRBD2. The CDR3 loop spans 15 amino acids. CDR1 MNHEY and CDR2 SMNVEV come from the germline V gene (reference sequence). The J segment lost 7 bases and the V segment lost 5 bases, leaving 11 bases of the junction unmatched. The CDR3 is CASSQTSGALNEQYF. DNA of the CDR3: TGTGCCAGCAGTCAAACTAGCGGGGCTTTAAATGAGCAGTACTTC.

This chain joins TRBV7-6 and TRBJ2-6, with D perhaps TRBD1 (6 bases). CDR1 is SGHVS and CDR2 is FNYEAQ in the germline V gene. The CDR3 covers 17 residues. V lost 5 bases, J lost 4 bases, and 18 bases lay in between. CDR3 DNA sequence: TGTGCCAGCAGCCCAGTTATTCAGGGGTCCGGGGCCAACGTCCTGACTTTC. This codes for CASSPVIQGSGANVLTF.

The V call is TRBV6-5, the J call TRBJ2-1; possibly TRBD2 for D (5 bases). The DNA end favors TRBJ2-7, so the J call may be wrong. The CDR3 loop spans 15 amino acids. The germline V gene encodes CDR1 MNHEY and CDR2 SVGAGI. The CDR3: CASSPTSDGIYEQYF. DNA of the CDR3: TGTGCCAGCAGCCCCACTAGTGATGGGATCTACGAGCAGTACTTC.

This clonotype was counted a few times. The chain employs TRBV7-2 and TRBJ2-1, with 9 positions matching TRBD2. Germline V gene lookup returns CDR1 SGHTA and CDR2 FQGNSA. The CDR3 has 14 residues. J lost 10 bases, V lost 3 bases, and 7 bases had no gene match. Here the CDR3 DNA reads TGTGCCAGCAGCTTCCAAGCGGGAGGCTACGAGCAGTTCTTC. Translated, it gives CASSFQAGGYEQFF.

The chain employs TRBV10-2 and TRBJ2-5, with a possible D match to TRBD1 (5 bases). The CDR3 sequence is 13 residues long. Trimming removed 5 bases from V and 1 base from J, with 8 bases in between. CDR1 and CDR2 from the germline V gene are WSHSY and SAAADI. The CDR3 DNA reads TGCGCCAGCAGTACAGGATTCCAAGAGACCCAGTACTTC. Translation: CASSTGFQETQYF.

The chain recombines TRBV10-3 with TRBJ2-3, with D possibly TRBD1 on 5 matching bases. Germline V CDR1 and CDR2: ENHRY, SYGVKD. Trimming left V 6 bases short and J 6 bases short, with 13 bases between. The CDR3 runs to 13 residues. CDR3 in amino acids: CAIRGQGEDTQYF. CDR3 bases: TGTGCCATCAGGGGTCAGGGTGAGGATACGCAGTATTTT.

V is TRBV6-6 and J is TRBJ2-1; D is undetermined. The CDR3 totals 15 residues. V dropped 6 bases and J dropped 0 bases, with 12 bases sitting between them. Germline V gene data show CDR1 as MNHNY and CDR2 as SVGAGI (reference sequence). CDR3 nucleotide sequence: TGTGCCAGCAGGGTCCTCCGAAGCTCCTACAATGAGCAGTTCTTC. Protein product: CASRVLRSSYNEQFF.

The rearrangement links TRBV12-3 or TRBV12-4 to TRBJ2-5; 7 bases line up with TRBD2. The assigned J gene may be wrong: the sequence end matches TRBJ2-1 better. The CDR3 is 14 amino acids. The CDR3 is CASTSSGQGETQFF. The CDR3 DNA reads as TGTGCCAGCACTAGTAGCGGGCAAGGAGAGACCCAGTTCTTC.

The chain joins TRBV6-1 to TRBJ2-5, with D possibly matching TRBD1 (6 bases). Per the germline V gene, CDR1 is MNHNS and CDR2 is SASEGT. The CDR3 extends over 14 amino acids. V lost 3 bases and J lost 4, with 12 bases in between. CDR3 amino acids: CASSESRGRETQYF. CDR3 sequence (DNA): TGTGCCAGCAGTGAGAGCAGGGGACGAGAGACCCAGTACTTC.

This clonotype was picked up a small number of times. CDR3 DNA sequence: TGTGCTAGTGGTTCCAACGTGAGCTTGACGGAGACCCAGTTCTTC. Translating gives CASGSNVSLTETQFF. The chain is built from TRBV12-5 and TRBJ2-1, with unresolved D. V lost 4 bases to trimming and J lost 13 bases, with 23 bases between them. The V gene's germline CDR1 is LGHNT and CDR2 FRNRAP. This CDR3 is built from 15 residues.

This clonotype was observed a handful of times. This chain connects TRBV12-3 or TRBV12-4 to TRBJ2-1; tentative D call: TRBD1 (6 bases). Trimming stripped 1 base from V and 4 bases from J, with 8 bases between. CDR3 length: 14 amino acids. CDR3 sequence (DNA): TGTGCCAGCAGTTTAGGGACAGCTTACAATGAGCAGTTCTTC. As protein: CASSLGTAYNEQFF.

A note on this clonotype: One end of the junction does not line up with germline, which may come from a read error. The CDR3 nucleotides are TGTGCCAGCAGTCCTACCGGGACCGAATCCTACGAGCAGTTCTTT. Translated: CASSPTGTESYEQFF. The V and J genes are TRBV6-1 and TRBJ2-3; D could derive from TRBD1 or TRBD2 (5 bases each). The CDR3 sequence is 15 residues long. Germline values: CDR1 MNHNS, CDR2 SASEGT.

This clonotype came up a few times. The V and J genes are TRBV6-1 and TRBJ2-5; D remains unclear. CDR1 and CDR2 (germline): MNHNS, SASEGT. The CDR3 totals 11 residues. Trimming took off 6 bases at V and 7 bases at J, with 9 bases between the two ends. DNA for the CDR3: TGTGCCAGCAGCCAAGGACGGACCCAGTACTTC. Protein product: CASSQGRTQYF.